These 5 T cell receptor beta chains were sequenced from one sample in a study of response to subunit inactivated influenza vaccine. TCRdb used MiXCR to reprocess the RT-PCR reads, holding one entry per CDR3 protein. The sample lists about 500,000 distinct CDR3 sequences, 15% to 20% occurring once. The input for sequencing was CD4+ T cells sorted from PBMCs, taken less than 30 months after vaccination. The receptors originated from a man aged 45 to 75 who received an inactivated influenza vaccine.

This clonotype was observed at least ten times. The gene calls are TRBV5-1 and TRBJ2-1, with 10 bases identical to TRBD2. The germline V gene encodes CDR1 SGHRS and CDR2 YFSETQ. This CDR3 is built from 18 residues. Trimming cost V 1 base and J 0 bases; bases outside gene matches: 7. The CDR3 DNA follows: TGCGCCAGCAGCTTGATTTTCCAGCGGGGGGGCTCCTACAATGAGCAGTTCTTC. It yields the protein CASSLIFQRGGSYNEQFF.

The J gene is TRBJ2-1, the V gene TRBV9; D is perhaps TRBD2 (5 bases). The V gene lost 0 bases and the J gene lost 9 bases, with 16 bases spanning the gap. The CDR3 has 15 amino acids. CDR1 and CDR2 from the germline V gene are SGDLS and YYNGEE. Here the CDR3 reads CASSVAGGGSTEQFF. The CDR3 DNA reads TGTGCCAGCAGCGTAGCTGGCGGAGGATCCACTGAGCAGTTCTTC.

The chain has TRBV14 and TRBJ1-1; TRBD1 aligns across 9 bases. In germline, CDR1 is SGHDN, CDR2 FVKESK. This CDR3 spans 15 amino acids. V trimming: 4 bases; J trimming: 4 bases; junction bases outside the gene matches: 7. The DNA for the CDR3 is TGTGCCAGCAGCCCCCGGACAGGGGTAATCACTGAAGCTTTCTTT. This codes for CASSPRTGVITEAFF.

This clonotype was found a few times. The rearrangement uses TRBV5-1 and TRBJ2-1; D gene uncertain. The CDR3 has 15 residues. CDR1 is SGHRS, CDR2 YFSETQ, per germline. Trimming stripped 4 bases from V and 6 bases from J, with 17 bases between. The CDR3 DNA reads TGCGCCAGCAGCACTGGGCAGGCTCAGGTCAATGAGCAGTTCTTC. Translated: CASSTGQAQVNEQFF.

Only a few counts were recorded for this clonotype. The J gene is TRBJ2-1, the V gene TRBV7-2; 15 nucleotides line up with TRBD2. Unmatched junction bases numbered 5, after V lost 2 bases and J lost 9 bases. The germline V gene encodes CDR1 SGHTA and CDR2 FQGNSA. The length of the CDR3 is 16 residues. CDR3 region: CASSLRGLAGGGEQFF. For the CDR3, the DNA is TGTGCCAGCAGCTTAAGGGGACTAGCGGGAGGCGGTGAGCAGTTCTTC.